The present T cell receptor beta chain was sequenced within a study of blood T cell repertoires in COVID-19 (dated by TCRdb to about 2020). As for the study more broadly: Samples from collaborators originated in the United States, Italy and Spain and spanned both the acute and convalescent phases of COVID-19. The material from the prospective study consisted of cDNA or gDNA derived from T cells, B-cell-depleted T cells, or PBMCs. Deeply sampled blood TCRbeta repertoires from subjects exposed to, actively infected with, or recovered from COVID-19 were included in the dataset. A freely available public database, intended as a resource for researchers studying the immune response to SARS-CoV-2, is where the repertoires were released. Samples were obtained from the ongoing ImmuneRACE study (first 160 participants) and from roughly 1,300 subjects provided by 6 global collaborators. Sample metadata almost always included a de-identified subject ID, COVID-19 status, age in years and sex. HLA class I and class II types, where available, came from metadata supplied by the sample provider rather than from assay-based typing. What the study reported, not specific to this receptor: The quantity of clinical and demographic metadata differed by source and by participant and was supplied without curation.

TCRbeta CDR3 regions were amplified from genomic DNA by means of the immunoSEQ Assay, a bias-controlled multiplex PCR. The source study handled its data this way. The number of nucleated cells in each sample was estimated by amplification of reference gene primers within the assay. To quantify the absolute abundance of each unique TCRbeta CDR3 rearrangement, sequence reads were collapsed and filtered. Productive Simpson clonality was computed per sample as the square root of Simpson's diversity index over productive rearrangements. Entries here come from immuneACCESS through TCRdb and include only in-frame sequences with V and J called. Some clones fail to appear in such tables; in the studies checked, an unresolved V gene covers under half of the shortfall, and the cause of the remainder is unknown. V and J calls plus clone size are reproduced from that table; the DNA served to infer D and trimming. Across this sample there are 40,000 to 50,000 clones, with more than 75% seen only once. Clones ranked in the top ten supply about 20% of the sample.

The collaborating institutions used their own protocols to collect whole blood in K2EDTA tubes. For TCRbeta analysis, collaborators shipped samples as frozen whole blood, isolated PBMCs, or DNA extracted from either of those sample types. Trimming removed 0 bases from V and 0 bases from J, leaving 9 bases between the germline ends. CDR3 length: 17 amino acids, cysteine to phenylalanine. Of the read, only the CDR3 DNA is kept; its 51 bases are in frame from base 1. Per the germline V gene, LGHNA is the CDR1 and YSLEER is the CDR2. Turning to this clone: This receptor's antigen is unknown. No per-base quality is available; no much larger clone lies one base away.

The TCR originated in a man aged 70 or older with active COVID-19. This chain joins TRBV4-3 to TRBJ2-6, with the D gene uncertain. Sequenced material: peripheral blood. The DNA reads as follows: TGCGCCAGCAGCCAAGATCTTCTGTACTCTGGGGCCAACGTCCTGACTTTC. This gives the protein CASSQDLLYSGANVLTF.